This is a list of T cell receptor beta chains from one sample in a study of ipilimumab plus nivolumab after autologous stem cell transplantation. The protocol was immunoSEQ multiplex PCR, while the TCRdb copy is restricted to in-frame clones and leaves out a portion. The profile shows about 43,000 clones, about 88% of them singletons. This specimen consisted of PBMCs, obtained in a trial of ipilimumab plus nivolumab as post-transplant consolidation. Receptors originate from a male donor with multiple myeloma. Each CDR3 is given with its conserved first and last residue. Fields, in order: V gene, J gene, clone size, D gene, CDR3 DNA, CDR3 protein. D genes are given only for firm matches. Where a row states a size, it is once, few, many or the class of an expanded clone; other rows omit it.

TRBV10-3,TRBJ1-3,.,.,TGTGCCATCAGTGAAAGGAGACGGACGATTGACTCTGGAAACACCATATATTTT,CAISERRRTIDSGNTIYF
TRBV10-3,TRBJ1-4,.,.,TGTGCCACCAGGGATGGACCGACTAATGAAAAACTGTTTTTT,CATRDGPTNEKLFF
TRBV4-2,TRBJ2-1,.,.,TGTGCCAGCAGCTCACGGGCGGTTGCGGGGAGCGGTGAGCAGTTCTTC,CASSSRAVAGSGEQFF
TRBV10-3,TRBJ1-1,.,TRBD1,TGTGCCATCAGTCTTAGACTACAGGGGCAGCGGACCACTGAAGCTTTCTTT,CAISLRLQGQRTTEAFF
TRBV6-5,TRBJ1-1,.,TRBD1,TGTGCCAGCAGTTACCCAGGGACAGCCGGAGCTTTCTTT,CASSYPGTAGAFF
TRBV2,TRBJ1-1,.,.,TGTGCCAGCAGAGAAGACAGTTTTGGCACTGAAGCTTTCTTT,CASREDSFGTEAFF
TRBV7-2,TRBJ2-3,.,.,TGTGCCAGCAGCTCAGAGGTCCCCCAACAGGAGTATTTT,CASSSEVPQQEYF
TRBV5-4,TRBJ2-5,.,TRBD2,TGTGCCAGCAGCCCGGGCGGGGGGAAACAAGAGACCCAGTACTTC,CASSPGGGKQETQYF
TRBV7-8,TRBJ1-5,.,.,TGTGCCAGCAGCTTAGCCACCATTAGGAAGCCCCAGCATTTT,CASSLATIRKPQHF
TRBV30,TRBJ2-5,.,.,TGTGCCTGGATGCCCACGGGGGCTTGGGGGACCCAGTACTTC,CAWMPTGAWGTQYF
TRBV28,TRBJ2-2,.,.,TGTGCCAGCAGATCAAGGCCCGGGGAGCTGTTTTTT,CASRSRPGELFF
TRBV18,TRBJ2-3,once,TRBD1,TGTGCCAGCAAATCCGGGACAGGGCGTCCTTCCACAGATACGCAGTATTTT,CASKSGTGRPSTDTQYF
TRBV7-2,TRBJ1-5,.,.,TGTGCCAGCAGGTTGAGTTCGGGGCCACATAGCAATCAGCCCCAGCATTTT,CASRLSSGPHSNQPQHF
TRBV7-3,TRBJ2-3,.,TRBD1,TGTGCCAGCAGCTCCCTGGGACAGGGGTCTGGGGATACGCAGTATTTT,CASSSLGQGSGDTQYF
TRBV9,TRBJ2-2,few,TRBD1,TGTGCCAGCAGCACGCGGGACAGGGAGACCGGGGAGCTGTTTTTT,CASSTRDRETGELFF
TRBV2,TRBJ1-5,.,.,TGTGCCAGCAGTGTGGGTCAGCCCCAGCATTTT,CASSVGQPQHF
TRBV6-1,TRBJ1-2,.,TRBD1,TGTGCCAGCAGTCTCCACGACAGGGGAAACACCTTC,CASSLHDRGNTF
TRBV7-3,TRBJ2-1,.,.,TGTGCCAGCAGCTTAAGACCGCCCAGCGGATACAACAATGAGCAGTTCTTC,CASSLRPPSGYNNEQFF
TRBV19,TRBJ2-3,.,TRBD1,TGTGCCAGTAGTTATACCAACTCGGGACAGGGGGAACGGACAGATACGCAGTATTTT,CASSYTNSGQGERTDTQYF
TRBV5-6,TRBJ2-7,.,.,TGTGCCAGCAGCTTTGAGTTCCGATCCTACGAGCAGTACTTC,CASSFEFRSYEQYF
TRBV6-6,TRBJ2-4,.,.,TGTGCCAGCAGAAACCAGGGTGCCATTCAGTACTTC,CASRNQGAIQYF
TRBV7-9,TRBJ2-3,.,.,TGTGCCAGCAGCTCCAGCCGCCGGACTCCCGCAGGTACGCAGTATTTT,CASSSSRRTPAGTQYF
TRBV9,TRBJ2-2,.,TRBD2,TGTGCCAGCAGCGTCCGGGACTACAACACCGGGGAGCTGTTTTTT,CASSVRDYNTGELFF
TRBV4-1,TRBJ1-2,.,TRBD1,TGCGCCAGCAGCCAAGGGAGCGACAGGGACTATGGCTACACCTTC,CASSQGSDRDYGYTF
TRBV28,TRBJ2-7,once,TRBD2,TGTGCCAGCAGTTGGGGCGGGAGAGGGGAGCAGTACTTC,CASSWGGRGEQYF
TRBV11-3,TRBJ2-7,.,.,TGTGCCAGCAGCTTAGACCCTCCTTCCCCCTACGAGCAGTACTTC,CASSLDPPSPYEQYF
TRBV30,TRBJ1-6,.,.,TGTGCCTGGACCCTAAGTGGGAGCACACATAATTCACCCCTCCACTTT,CAWTLSGSTHNSPLHF
TRBV10-3,TRBJ1-5,.,TRBD1,TGTGCCATCAGTACCGACAGGGGGGATCAGCCCCAGCATTTT,CAISTDRGDQPQHF
TRBV10-3,TRBJ1-4,.,.,TGTGCCTCCGCCTATGTCGCAACTAATGAAAAACTGTTTTTT,CASAYVATNEKLFF
TRBV7-2,TRBJ2-1,.,.,TGTGCCAGCAGCTTAGCGGGAAGGGCCGTTGAGCAGTTCTTC,CASSLAGRAVEQFF
TRBV6-6,TRBJ2-3,once,.,TGTGCCAGCAGTTACTCGGCCGCCACTAGCACAGATACGCAGTATTTT,CASSYSAATSTDTQYF
TRBV2,TRBJ1-4,.,.,TGTGCCAGCAGCCCCAGGGCCGGGATTACCTTGGAAAAACTGTTTTTT,CASSPRAGITLEKLFF
TRBV30,TRBJ1-3,.,.,TGTGCCTGGAGTGGTGGATTCCCTGGAAACACCATATATTTT,CAWSGGFPGNTIYF
TRBV5-6,TRBJ2-7,.,.,TGTGCCAGCAGCTTGTTAGGGAAGGTCTCCTACGAGCAGTACTTC,CASSLLGKVSYEQYF
TRBV2,TRBJ1-6,.,.,TGTGCCAGCAGCGGGGGGCCCGATTCACCCCTCCACTTT,CASSGGPDSPLHF
TRBV7-2,TRBJ2-7,.,.,TGTGCCAGCAGCGGGCGCGGTGGCGAGCAGTACTTC,CASSGRGGEQYF
TRBV19,TRBJ1-5,few,TRBD1,TGTGCCAGTAGTATAGATCGGGGCCAGGGGGTTAAAAAGCCCCAGCATTTT,CASSIDRGQGVKKPQHF
TRBV7-2,TRBJ2-3,.,.,TGTGCCAGCAGCTTCGACGGGCCCGGCCCAGATACGCAGTATTTT,CASSFDGPGPDTQYF
TRBV19,TRBJ1-2,.,TRBD1,TGTGCCAGTAGTCCGGACAGGGCCAACTATGGCTACACCTTC,CASSPDRANYGYTF
TRBV5-1,TRBJ1-4,.,.,TGCGCCAGCAGCTTGGAAGGGACCCCTGGGGAAAAACTGTTTTTT,CASSLEGTPGEKLFF
TRBV2,TRBJ1-2,.,.,TGTGCCAGCAGCCAGACAGGCTTTGGCTATGGCTACACCTTC,CASSQTGFGYGYTF
TRBV28,TRBJ2-7,.,.,TGTGCCAGTCGCGGGGTGGGCGAGCAGTACTTC,CASRGVGEQYF
TRBV30,TRBJ1-2,.,.,TGTGCCTGGAGCCTCAACTATGGCTACACCTTC,CAWSLNYGYTF
TRBV2,TRBJ2-5,.,.,TGTGCCAGCAGTCCCTACTTGGGGGAGACCCAGTACTTC,CASSPYLGETQYF
TRBV2,TRBJ1-6,.,.,TGTGCCAGCAGTGAAGCGCTTCCCCCGAATAATTCACCCCTCCACTTT,CASSEALPPNNSPLHF
TRBV6-1,TRBJ1-2,.,TRBD1,TGTGCCAGCAGTGAAAGGCAGGGGGTCCGGGGCTACACCTTC,CASSERQGVRGYTF
TRBV7-7,TRBJ2-5,.,TRBD1,TGTGCTAGCAGCGCACGGACAGGGGCGGTGACCCAGTACTTC,CASSARTGAVTQYF
TRBV5-4,TRBJ2-2,.,TRBD2,TGTGCCAGCAGCCACGGGGGGGTCACCGGGGAGCTGTTTTTT,CASSHGGVTGELFF
TRBV27,TRBJ1-5,.,.,TGTGCCAGCAGTGTGACAGTAGGAGGGCCCCAGCATTTT,CASSVTVGGPQHF
TRBV18,TRBJ2-7,few,.,TGTGCCAGCTCACCCAGGGAAGGAGTACTCTACGAGCAGTACTTC,CASSPREGVLYEQYF